Reported below is one TCR beta chain. The data were obtained in a study of blood T cell repertoires in COVID-19. The overall study: The United States, Italy and Spain supplied acute and convalescent COVID-19 samples. PBMCs, B-cell-depleted T cells, or T cells were the source of the cDNA or gDNA that made up the material.

With 1 base clipped from V and 4 bases from J, the junction kept 6 bases outside the gene matches. This CDR3 has 16 amino acids. Germline V gives CDR1 SEHNR, CDR2 FQNEAQ (reference sequence). As processed by the authors: Amplification from reference gene primers served as the basis for estimated nucleated cell counts. Clones were sequenced by immunoSEQ multiplex PCR, and TCRdb holds only the in-frame ones, with some missing. D and trimming were read from the DNA, whereas the V and J calls and clone size are those reported in that table. This sample yields approximately 100,000 clones, of which approximately 82% are seen a single time; 8.5% to 12% belongs to the top ten.

The sequence was obtained from a man aged 70 or older with acute or convalescent COVID-19. The gene calls are TRBV7-9 and TRBJ1-2; the match to TRBD1 covers 10 bases. Specimen: peripheral blood. CDR3 loop: CASSLVGTGVRYGYTF. The CDR3 DNA is TGTGCCAGCAGCTTAGTTGGGACAGGGGTGCGCTATGGCTACACCTTC.